A single sample is the source of the 25 T cell receptor beta chains below, sequenced in a study of shared T cell receptors in the human thymus. The assay was immunoSEQ multiplex PCR, and TCRdb's table has in-frame clones only and misses some. The sample records hundreds of thousands of clones, roughly 94% being singletons. Specimen: thymocytes. The origin of the receptors is a human donor.

The chain couples TRBV15 to TRBJ2-7; 7 bases agree with TRBD2. The CDR3 covers 20 residues. Per germline, CDR1 LNHNV and CDR2 YYDKDF (reference sequence). V was pared by 0 bases and J by 6 bases, with 23 bases of the junction left unmatched. Written as DNA, the CDR3 is TGTGCCACCAGCAGAGATGAGTTGATGCGGTGGGGGGGAATGTCCGTCGAGCAGTACTTC. As protein: CATSRDELMRWGGMSVEQYF.

This chain uses TRBV6-1 with TRBJ1-3, with D unclear. Germline assignment: CDR1 MNHNS and CDR2 SASEGT. The CDR3 runs to 18 residues. The V and J ends lost 1 base and 3 bases respectively, with 19 bases between them. CDR3 in amino acids: CASSEGSQRVRYGNTIYF. Here the CDR3 DNA reads TGTGCCAGCAGTGAAGGGTCACAGCGTGTGAGGTATGGAAACACCATATATTTT.

V usage is TRBV19 and J usage is TRBJ2-5; 8 bases line up with TRBD1. Per the germline V gene, CDR1 is LNHDA and CDR2 is SQIVND (reference sequence). CDR3 length: 14 residues. The trim removed 3 bases at V and 4 bases at J, leaving 4 bases unmatched. For the CDR3, the DNA is TGTGCCAGTAGTATTTCACAGGGGGGAGAGACCCAGTACTTC. Encoded protein: CASSISQGGETQYF.

The chain joins TRBV21-1 to TRBJ1-5. TRBV21-1 is classified as a pseudogene. The CDR3 has 15 residues. The CDR3 nucleotides are TGTGCCAGCAGCAAAATCTCCGGTTCTAATCAGCCCCAGCATTTT. This encodes CASSKISGSNQPQHF.

The chain has TRBV11-2 and TRBJ1-2; 7 bases align to TRBD1. The V segment lost 5 bases and the J segment 2 bases; nucleotides outside the gene matches: 17. The length of the CDR3 is 18 residues. Germline loops: CDR1 SGHAT, CDR2 FQNNGV. The CDR3 nucleotides read TGTGCCAGCAGCCACCCCAAGGGGGACAGAGGATGGAACTATGGCTACACCTTC. Translation: CASSHPKGDRGWNYGYTF.

This chain uses TRBV29-1 with TRBJ2-1, with a tentative D call TRBD1 (5 bases). With 5 bases removed from V and 9 bases from J, the gap between germline ends came to 11 bases. Germline V gene sequence: CDR1 SQVTM, CDR2 ANQGSEA. The CDR3 is made up of 11 amino acids. In nucleotides, the CDR3 is TGCAGCGTTTCAGGGCTGGGTGAGCAGTTCTTC. Its translation: CSVSGLGEQFF.

V is TRBV27 and J is TRBJ1-5, with D uncertain. This CDR3 comprises 16 residues. Trimming took off 6 bases at V and 0 bases at J, with 15 bases between the two ends. The germline CDR1 and CDR2 sequences are MNHEY and SMNVEV (reference sequence). CDR3 region: CASRPHSQNSNQPQHF. The CDR3 region has the DNA TGTGCCAGCAGGCCCCACTCACAGAATAGCAATCAGCCCCAGCATTTT.

V gene TRBV9 combines with J gene TRBJ1-2, with D unclear. There are 13 residues in the CDR3. Germline V gives CDR1 SGDLS, CDR2 YYNGEE. Between the trimmed V and J ends, which lost 4 bases and 8 bases, there was a span of 15 bases. For the CDR3, the DNA is TGTGCCAGCAGCACCACCAAAGGGAACGGCTACACCTTC. Its translation: CASSTTKGNGYTF.

The chain employs TRBV14 and TRBJ1-2, with a possible D match to TRBD1 (6 bases). The CDR3 length is 17 residues. Germline V gene data show CDR1 as SGHDN and CDR2 as FVKESK. V was cut by 4 bases and J by 4 bases, with 22 bases left in between. The CDR3 here is CASSLKGGVQGFYGYTF. CDR3 nucleotide sequence: TGTGCCAGCAGCCTCAAAGGGGGGGTCCAGGGTTTCTATGGCTACACCTTC.

The chain couples TRBV14 to TRBJ2-5, with TRBD1 matching 7 bases. Germline lookup yields CDR1 SGHDN and CDR2 FVKESK. The V gene end was trimmed by 4 bases and the J gene end by 0 bases; junction bases not matched to a gene: 8. This CDR3 comprises 16 residues. The CDR3 region is CASSPHRGDYQETQYF. CDR3 nucleotides: TGTGCCAGCAGCCCCCACAGGGGCGACTACCAAGAGACCCAGTACTTC.

The rearrangement joins TRBV2 to TRBJ2-1; no clear D gene. The germline gives CDR1 SNHLY, CDR2 FYNNEI. V was shortened by 6 bases and J by 4 bases, with 16 bases between the two germline ends. The CDR3 length is 15 residues. CDR3 loop: CASSAQSPLYNEQFF. CDR3 nucleotide sequence: TGTGCCAGCAGCGCCCAGTCACCTCTTTACAATGAGCAGTTCTTC.

The CDR3 sequence: CASSLVIRSNYNEQFF. DNA for the CDR3: TGTGCCAGCAGCTTAGTAATTCGGAGTAACTACAATGAGCAGTTCTTC. The chain recombines TRBV7-8 with TRBJ2-1; no reliable D call. The germline V and J ends were trimmed by 1 base and 3 bases, with 13 bases remaining between them. The CDR3 covers 16 residues. Germline CDR1 reads SGHVS; CDR2 reads FQNEAQ.

The chain joins TRBV18 to TRBJ2-1; weak D call: TRBD1 (5 bases). The V gene's germline CDR1 is KGHSH and CDR2 LQKENI. V lost 1 base and J 5 bases, leaving 9 bases between the germline ends. The CDR3 is made up of 14 amino acids. The CDR3 protein is CASSPRQTDNEQFF. DNA of the CDR3: TGTGCCAGCTCACCACGACAGACAGACAATGAGCAGTTCTTC.

V usage is TRBV11-2 and J usage is TRBJ1-4, with TRBD1 matching over 10 bases. Germline trimming cut 2 bases from V and 7 bases from J; bases unmatched to any gene: 7. The CDR3 has 16 residues. Germline values: CDR1 SGHAT, CDR2 FQNNGV. The CDR3 loop reads CASSLFSGTGVEKLFF. The CDR3 DNA is TGTGCCAGCAGCTTATTCTCCGGGACAGGGGTTGAAAAACTGTTTTTT.

This clone appeared once. This chain uses TRBV18 with TRBJ2-1; 11 nucleotides line up with TRBD2. Trimming at V came to 6 bases and at J to 9 bases, leaving 16 bases not matched to a gene. CDR3 length: 17 residues. The V gene's germline CDR1 is KGHSH and CDR2 LQKENI. CDR3: CASSKRGSGRVPSEQFF. CDR3 nucleotides: TGTGCCAGCTCTAAACGCGGTAGCGGGAGGGTCCCTAGTGAGCAGTTCTTC.

CDR3 loop: CASSSLGLAFTDTQYF. In nucleotides, the CDR3 is TGTGCCAGCAGTTCTTTAGGACTAGCGTTCACAGATACGCAGTATTTT. The chain combines TRBV27 with TRBJ2-3; TRBD2 matches 9 bases. Germline V gene sequence: CDR1 MNHEY, CDR2 SMNVEV (reference sequence). V gave up 4 bases and J gave up 2 bases; unmatched junction bases: 7. The CDR3 spans 16 residues.

This chain uses TRBV7-7 with TRBJ2-5; D possibly corresponds to TRBD2 (6 bases). The germline V and J ends were trimmed by 5 bases and 2 bases, with 12 bases remaining between them. The germline V gene encodes CDR1 SSHAT and CDR2 FNYEAQ (reference sequence). CDR3 length equals 14 residues. The CDR3 reads CASSVRDSQETQYF. CDR3 DNA: TGTGCCAGCAGCGTCCGGGACTCACAAGAGACCCAGTACTTC.

The chain links TRBV9 to TRBJ1-1; D unclear. The CDR3 is 13 amino acids. Germline V lookup: CDR1 SGDLS, CDR2 YYNGEE. V dropped 0 bases and J dropped 11 bases, with 14 bases sitting between them. DNA for the CDR3: TGTGCCAGCAGCGTAGGGGAGTGGGAAGGCGCTTTCTTT. Protein: CASSVGEWEGAFF.

CDR3 in DNA: TGTGCCAGCAGCTTAGCCGGCCGCTATGGCTACACCTTC. As protein: CASSLAGRYGYTF. The rearrangement links TRBV11-2 to TRBJ1-2; D call uncertain. This CDR3 has 13 residues. Per germline, CDR1 SGHAT and CDR2 FQNNGV. V lost 1 base and J lost 4, with 7 bases in between.

The V call is TRBV5-6, the J call TRBJ2-2; 12 bases align to TRBD1. From germline, CDR1 is SGHDT and CDR2 YYEEEE. With 4 bases clipped from V and 6 bases from J, the junction kept 7 bases outside the gene matches. CDR3 size: 16 residues. The CDR3 sequence is CASSRWDRGHPGELFF. The CDR3 DNA follows: TGTGCCAGCAGCCGCTGGGACAGGGGGCATCCCGGGGAGCTGTTTTTT.

The rearrangement links TRBV7-8 to TRBJ1-2; 8 bases are shared with TRBD1. The CDR3 loop spans 13 amino acids. J gave up 6 bases and V 4 bases, and 4 bases lay outside the gene matches. Germline CDR1 and CDR2: SGHVS and FQNEAQ. For the CDR3, the DNA is TGTGCCAGCAGCTCTCACAGGGGGGATGGCTACACCTTC. Amino acid sequence: CASSSHRGDGYTF.

In its sample, this clone was seen once. The rearrangement links TRBV4-2 to TRBJ2-1; 10 nucleotides match TRBD2. The length of the CDR3 is 17 residues. With V trimmed by 4 bases and J by 8 bases, 14 bases remained unmatched. The germline gives CDR1 LGHNA, CDR2 YNFKEQ. CDR3 loop: CASSPTLAGGGNYEQFF. DNA for the CDR3: TGTGCCAGCAGCCCTACATTAGCGGGAGGAGGTAACTATGAGCAGTTCTTC.

The chain uses TRBV7-6 and TRBJ2-1, with TRBD2 matching 9 bases. V lost 3 bases and J lost 7; bases outside the gene matches: 10. Germline loops: CDR1 SGHVS, CDR2 FNYEAQ. CDR3 length: 16 residues. This CDR3 is CASSFWWAGGVNEQFF. CDR3 in DNA: TGTGCCAGCAGCTTTTGGTGGGCGGGAGGGGTAAATGAGCAGTTCTTC.

The chain carries TRBV18 and TRBJ2-2, with 7 bases that match TRBD1. Germline CDR1 reads KGHSH; CDR2 reads LQKENI. V shed 2 bases and J 1 base; nucleotides not matched to a gene: 4. This CDR3 region has 16 residues. DNA of the CDR3: TGTGCCAGCTCACCAACCCGACAGGGGAACACCGGGGAGCTGTTTTTT. It yields the protein CASSPTRQGNTGELFF.

J is TRBJ2-5 and V is TRBV19; TRBD1 matches at 9 bases. The germline gives CDR1 LNHDA, CDR2 SQIVND (reference sequence). V shed 4 bases and J 5 bases; nucleotides not matched to a gene: 5. This CDR3 contains 14 residues. For the CDR3, the DNA is TGTGCCAGTAGTAGTTACAGGGGGCCGGAGACCCAGTACTTC. Translation gives CASSSYRGPETQYF.